The rows below give T cell receptor beta chains drawn from one sample of a study of cytomegalovirus exposure and HLA in healthy donors. The data were produced by immunoSEQ multiplex PCR, yet TCRdb's version contains in-frame clones alone and is incomplete. Altogether about 130,000 clones are present, over 60% being singletons, with the ten largest covering around 2%. The sequenced sample was PBMCs. These receptors were obtained from a female donor in good health and CMV-seropositive. The CDR3 runs from the conserved cysteine through the conserved F or W. Fields, in order: clone size, V gene, D gene, J gene, CDR3 DNA, CDR3 protein. D genes are given only for firm matches. Clone sizes are given selectively: once, few, many, or a class where the clone is expanded.

clone_size: .
v_call: TRBV11-2
d_call: TRBD1
j_call: TRBJ1-5
cdr3_nt: TGTGCCAGCAGCTTAGGAGCAGGGGGCTCGCAGCCCCAGCATTTT
cdr3_aa: CASSLGAGGSQPQHF

clone_size: .
v_call: TRBV2
d_call: TRBD1
j_call: TRBJ2-7
cdr3_nt: TGTGCCAGCGTACCGAACGGGGACAGGGTGTACGAGCAGTACTTC
cdr3_aa: CASVPNGDRVYEQYF

clone_size: .
v_call: TRBV4-1
d_call: .
j_call: TRBJ2-4
cdr3_nt: TGCGCCAGCAGCCCCCTCGGAGCCAGAGAAAACATTCAGTACTTC
cdr3_aa: CASSPLGARENIQYF

clone_size: .
v_call: TRBV5-6
d_call: .
j_call: TRBJ2-7
cdr3_nt: TGTGCCAGCAGCTTGATCGGCAGGCGGGCCTACGAGCAGTACTTC
cdr3_aa: CASSLIGRRAYEQYF

clone_size: .
v_call: TRBV12-2
d_call: .
j_call: TRBJ1-1
cdr3_nt: TGTGCAAGCCGAGGCCCAAAGCCGGACACTGAAGCTTTCTTT
cdr3_aa: CASRGPKPDTEAFF

clone_size: .
v_call: TRBV20-1
d_call: .
j_call: TRBJ2-7
cdr3_nt: TGCAGTGCTTTGACAGGTGGTGGTCTGTACTTC
cdr3_aa: CSALTGGGLYF

clone_size: .
v_call: TRBV18
d_call: .
j_call: TRBJ1-2
cdr3_nt: TGTGCCAGCTCACCGAGCCAGGGGCGTCCCTATGGCTACACCTTC
cdr3_aa: CASSPSQGRPYGYTF

clone_size: few
v_call: TRBV15
d_call: .
j_call: TRBJ2-5
cdr3_nt: TGTGCCACCAGCAGAGATGCGGAGACCCAGTACTTC
cdr3_aa: CATSRDAETQYF

clone_size: .
v_call: TRBV27
d_call: TRBD1
j_call: TRBJ1-5
cdr3_nt: TGTGCCAGCAGTTTATCGGCAGGGGGAAGTCAGCCCCAGCATTTT
cdr3_aa: CASSLSAGGSQPQHF

clone_size: .
v_call: TRBV19
d_call: TRBD2
j_call: TRBJ2-3
cdr3_nt: TGTGCCAGTAGTCCGGGACTAGGTGATACGCAGTATTTT
cdr3_aa: CASSPGLGDTQYF

clone_size: .
v_call: TRBV5-4
d_call: .
j_call: TRBJ2-1
cdr3_nt: TGTGCCAGCAGCTTGGAGCCCGACAATGAGCAGTTCTTC
cdr3_aa: CASSLEPDNEQFF

clone_size: once
v_call: TRBV6-1
d_call: .
j_call: TRBJ2-1
cdr3_nt: TGTGCCAGCAGTGGGACAGGGCGGGAGGAGCAGTTCTTC
cdr3_aa: CASSGTGREEQFF

clone_size: .
v_call: TRBV19
d_call: TRBD1
j_call: TRBJ1-2
cdr3_nt: TGTGCCAGTAGGACCCAGGGGGCGAATTTGGGAGGCTACACCTTC
cdr3_aa: CASRTQGANLGGYTF

clone_size: once
v_call: TRBV4-1
d_call: TRBD2
j_call: TRBJ2-3
cdr3_nt: TGCGCCAGCAGTCTTCACCGCACTAGCGTACCAGATACGCAGTATTTT
cdr3_aa: CASSLHRTSVPDTQYF

clone_size: .
v_call: TRBV5-1
d_call: TRBD2
j_call: TRBJ2-5
cdr3_nt: TGCGCCAGCTCCTCCTCCGGGACTAGCGGAAAAGAGACCCAGTACTTC
cdr3_aa: CASSSSGTSGKETQYF

clone_size: .
v_call: TRBV30
d_call: TRBD1
j_call: TRBJ1-2
cdr3_nt: TGTGCCTGGAGTGCCGTCACAGGGGGCTATGGCTACACCTTC
cdr3_aa: CAWSAVTGGYGYTF

clone_size: once
v_call: TRBV9
d_call: .
j_call: TRBJ2-6
cdr3_nt: TGTGCCAGCAGCGTTTATCTCTCTGGGGCCAACGTCCTGACTTTC
cdr3_aa: CASSVYLSGANVLTF